This T cell receptor (beta chain) was documented in a study of early T cells in non-severe SARS-CoV-2 infection. The CDR3 sequence is 14 residues long. V lost 3 bases and J 2 bases, leaving 12 bases between the germline ends. Germline loops: CDR1 SGDLS, CDR2 YYNGEE. TCRdb reprocessed the 5' RACE reads with MiXCR, giving one entry per CDR3 protein. The data contain under 80,000 distinct CDR3 sequences, roughly 12% of them singletons. The sample taken for sequencing was whole blood. The TCR originated in an adult who was a healthcare worker with PCR-confirmed SARS-CoV-2 infection or an uninfected control (not recorded which). The V gene is TRBV9, the J gene TRBJ2-7; a weak D match, TRBD1 (6 bases). CDR3 nucleotides: TGTGCCAGCAGCGCCCGACAGGCCCCCTACGAGCAGTACTTC. Its translation is CASSARQAPYEQYF. Variable domain in full (rest from reference TRBV9 and TRBJ2-7): DSGVTQTPKHLITATGQRVTLRCSPRSGDLSVYWYQQSLDQGLQFLIQYYNGEERAKGNILERFSAQQFPDLHSELNLSSLELGDSALYFCASSARQAPYEQYFGPGTRLTVT.